The source of this T cell receptor beta chain is a study of human T cells and chemical hapten exposure. Study-level findings and limits: TCRs at a frequency above 1 in 1000 stayed unchanged with DPC sensitization.

The CDR3 length is 13 residues. V was cut by 4 bases and J by 9 bases, with 13 bases left in between. The germline V gene encodes CDR1 LGHNA and CDR2 YNFKEQ. Unique molecular identifiers were attached to individual cDNA molecules during library preparation. Via MiXCR, TCRdb re-called the RACE reads, giving one row per CDR3 protein. Of about 68,000 distinct CDR3 sequences listed, approximately 11% were seen once; the top ten hold about 5.2%. Time point in this sample: pre-sensitization, week 0. Stated treatment: therapeutic diphenylcyclopropenone sensitization with weekly scalp DPC. Every patch test was put on after a blood sample was taken. Unfractionated whole blood yielded total RNA. In this sample, this clonotype turned up many times. Its antigen is unknown.

The receptor's source is a woman aged 50 to 60 with alopecia areata. Some clones in this sample may be carry-over from other donors' samples. The material sequenced was whole blood, taken in connection with sensitization to the hapten diphenylcyclopropenone (DPC). The rearrangement uses TRBV4-2 and TRBJ2-1; TRBD1 might be the D (6 bases). The CDR3 sequence: CASSLGAPLEQFF. CDR3 in DNA: TGTGCCAGCAGCCTGGGGGCCCCGCTTGAGCAGTTCTTC.